One and the same sample provided the 2 T cell receptor beta chains below, sequenced in a study of blood T cell repertoires in COVID-19. Repertoires were generated with immunoSEQ multiplex PCR, while TCRdb's copy carries only in-frame clones and drops some. The sample yields fewer than 200,000 clones, around nine tenths seen once. Sequenced material: peripheral blood. These receptor sequences come from a woman under 30 who had recovered from COVID-19.

The chain recombines TRBV18 with TRBJ2-4; 7 bases are shared with TRBD1. The trim removed 6 bases at V and 1 base at J, leaving 6 bases unmatched. The CDR3 extends over 15 amino acids. Germline CDR1 is KGHSH and CDR2 is LQKENI. The chain's CDR3 is CASSPDRRAKNIQYF. The CDR3 DNA is TGTGCCAGCTCCCCGGACAGGAGGGCCAAAAACATTCAGTACTTC.

CDR3 in DNA: TGTGCCAGCAGTGAGGGGACAGGGAGCACCGGGGAGCTGTTTTTT. Translation: CASSEGTGSTGELFF. V gene TRBV6-1 combines with J gene TRBJ2-2; 9 nucleotides agree with TRBD1. Germline CDR1 MNHNS, CDR2 SASEGT. Trimming removed 3 bases from V and 4 bases from J; junction bases left unmatched: 3. This CDR3 is built from 15 residues.